The 30 T cell receptor beta chains below were found in one sample sequenced in a study of blood T cell repertoires in COVID-19. The method was immunoSEQ multiplex PCR; TCRdb's version includes in-frame clones alone and lacks a portion of them. Among 400,000 to 550,000 clones, around nine tenths were seen once, and the ten largest hold over 1.5%. The sample taken for sequencing was PBMCs or T cells enriched from blood (not recorded which). The receptors derive from a woman aged 18-29 years with acute COVID-19.

The V and J genes are TRBV10-2 and TRBJ1-6; D unresolved. V shed 3 bases and J shed 9 bases, with 15 bases lying between them. Germline V gene data show CDR1 as WSHSY and CDR2 as SAAADI. The CDR3 has 15 amino acids. CDR3 protein: CASSDGPPYRSPLHF. The CDR3 nucleotides are TGCGCCAGCAGTGATGGGCCACCTTATCGTTCACCCCTCCACTTT.

V usage is TRBV15 and J usage is TRBJ1-4, with TRBD1 identical over 7 bases. The CDR3 runs to 15 residues. CDR1 and CDR2 (germline): LNHNV, YYDKDF (reference sequence). V dropped 5 bases and J dropped 1; count of bases not matched to a gene: 4. The CDR3 reads CATSPRQGTNEKLFF. In nucleotides, the CDR3 is TGTGCCACCAGCCCCCGACAGGGAACTAATGAAAAACTGTTTTTT.

V is TRBV7-8 and J is TRBJ1-1, with D perhaps TRBD1 (6 bases). This CDR3 has 17 amino acids. CDR1 and CDR2 (germline): SGHVS, FQNEAQ. V was trimmed by 5 bases and J by 1 base, leaving 20 bases between them. The CDR3 nucleotides are TGTGCCAGCAGCCCGTTACTACAGGGTCTGGGGAACACTGAAGCTTTCTTT. Its protein product is CASSPLLQGLGNTEAFF.

In its sample, this clone was seen a few times. The V and J genes are TRBV4-3 and TRBJ1-5, with D possibly matching TRBD1 (5 bases). Germline V CDR1 and CDR2: LGHNA, YSLEER. Trimming took 1 base from V and 2 from J, leaving 15 bases between them. The CDR3 spans 17 residues. CDR3 in amino acids: CASSQVWTTWGNQPQHF. The CDR3 nucleotides are TGCGCCAGCAGCCAAGTATGGACAACATGGGGCAATCAGCCCCAGCATTTT.

This chain joins TRBV5-1 and TRBJ2-5; 7 bases are shared with TRBD1. Trimming took 4 bases from V and 5 from J; bases not matched to a gene: 14. The germline V gene encodes CDR1 SGHRS and CDR2 YFSETQ. The CDR3 has 16 amino acids. The CDR3 coding sequence is TGCGCCAGCAGCCCGACGAAGACAGGGCTGGGGGAGACCCAGTACTTC. Translated, it gives CASSPTKTGLGETQYF.

This chain joins TRBV6-5 and TRBJ2-5; D not resolved. Germline values: CDR1 MNHEY, CDR2 SVGAGI. V lost 4 bases, J lost 3 bases, and 3 bases lay in between. The CDR3 sequence is 11 residues long. Here the CDR3 reads CASSFKETQYF. The CDR3 DNA reads TGTGCCAGCAGTTTCAAAGAGACCCAGTACTTC.

CDR3 DNA sequence: TGTGCCAGCAGTTTTCTCCGGGACAGAGGACTGTTGCACCGAAGGGGAACGCAGTATTTT. It codes for CASSFLRDRGLLHRRGTQYF. The J gene is TRBJ2-3, the V gene TRBV27, with 7 positions matching TRBD1. Germline V CDR1 and CDR2: MNHEY, SMNVEV (reference sequence). The CDR3 is made up of 20 amino acids. J gave up 9 bases and V 3 bases, and 27 bases lay outside the gene matches.

This clone was detected a few times. The chain carries TRBV10-3 and TRBJ2-3; 9 bases align to TRBD1. CDR1 and CDR2 from the germline V gene are ENHRY and SYGVKD. The CDR3 spans 13 residues. J was trimmed by 3 bases and V by 11 bases; bases with no gene match: 6. CDR3 sequence: CAATGGGTDTQYF. The CDR3 DNA sequence: TGTGCCGCGACAGGGGGGGGTACAGATACGCAGTATTTT.

The genes are TRBV19 and TRBJ1-4; 11 bases line up with TRBD1. There are 15 residues in the CDR3. Germline V gene data show CDR1 as LNHDA and CDR2 as SQIVND (reference sequence). The J segment lost 10 bases and the V segment lost 5 bases, leaving 9 bases of the junction unmatched. CDR3 DNA sequence: TGTGCCAGTAGTGGTTCCGGGACAGGGGGGACAAAACTGTTTTTT. It encodes CASSGSGTGGTKLFF.

This chain links TRBV13 with TRBJ2-5, with D tentatively TRBD2 (5 bases). In germline, CDR1 is PRHDT, CDR2 FYEKMQ (reference sequence). V lost 5 bases to trimming and J lost 2 bases, with 15 bases between them. The CDR3 has 15 amino acids. The CDR3 nucleotides are TGTGCCAGCAGCCCCCGAGCCGGGGAACAAGAGACCCAGTACTTC. Translated: CASSPRAGEQETQYF.

The chain carries TRBV4-1 and TRBJ1-5; 8 positions match TRBD1. Germline CDR1 is MGHRA and CDR2 is YSYEKL. J gave up 5 bases and V 4 bases, and 10 bases lay outside the gene matches. The CDR3 sequence is 16 residues long. The CDR3 loop reads CASSRSAGTGDQPQHF. For the CDR3, the DNA is TGCGCCAGCAGCCGAAGTGCCGGGACAGGAGATCAGCCCCAGCATTTT.

This clone has a single count. This chain uses TRBV28 with TRBJ1-3; 9 bases align to TRBD1. The germline gives CDR1 MDHEN, CDR2 SYDVKM. This CDR3 comprises 15 residues. Losses at the gene ends were 6 bases for V and 2 bases for J; bases not matched to a gene: 5. This CDR3 is CASSYGTGTGNTIYF. As DNA, the CDR3 is TGTGCCAGCAGCTACGGGACAGGGACTGGAAACACCATATATTTT.

In regard to this clone: Other DNA sequences in this sample translate to the same CDR3. The rearrangement links TRBV7-9 to TRBJ1-5; D remains unclear. Trimming shortened V by 2 bases and J by 4 bases, and 9 bases separated the two germline ends. Germline V gives CDR1 SEHNR, CDR2 FQNEAQ (reference sequence). The CDR3 runs to 14 residues. CDR3 in DNA: TGTGCCAGCAGCTTATCGGTGTCGAATCAGCCCCAGCATTTT. Residues: CASSLSVSNQPQHF.

This chain uses TRBV4-1 with TRBJ2-3, with D perhaps matching TRBD1 (6 bases). V shed 1 base and J shed 0 bases, with 11 bases lying between them. This CDR3 contains 16 residues. Germline loops: CDR1 MGHRA, CDR2 YSYEKL. CDR3 residues: CASSQAQGSSTDTQYF. In nucleotides, the CDR3 is TGCGCCAGCAGCCAAGCACAGGGTTCTAGCACAGATACGCAGTATTTT.

The chain employs TRBV7-9 and TRBJ1-3; a weak D match, TRBD1 (6 bases). With 1 base removed from V and 0 bases from J, the gap between germline ends came to 13 bases. The germline gives CDR1 SEHNR, CDR2 FQNEAQ (reference sequence). The CDR3 sequence is 17 residues long. In DNA form, the CDR3 reads TGTGCCAGCAGCTTAGAGGGGGGGCTCCTCTCTGGAAACACCATATATTTT. This sequence encodes CASSLEGGLLSGNTIYF.

The chain has TRBV5-6 and TRBJ1-4; 10 positions agree with TRBD1. V dropped 4 bases and J dropped 6; count of bases not matched to a gene: 9. This CDR3 spans 16 amino acids. The germline gives CDR1 SGHDT, CDR2 YYEEEE. CDR3 in amino acids: CASSLKRQGAYEKLFF. The CDR3 DNA follows: TGTGCCAGCAGCCTAAAGCGACAGGGGGCTTATGAAAAACTGTTTTTT. Full variable domain (rest looked up from reference TRBV5-6 and TRBJ1-4): DAGVTQSPTHLIKTRGQQVTLRCSPKSGHDTVSWYQQALGQGPQFIFQYYEEEERQRGNFPDRFSGHQFPNYSSELNVNALLLGDSALYLCASSLKRQGAYEKLFFGSGTQLSVL.

The V call is TRBV19, the J call TRBJ1-1, with D perhaps matching TRBD1 (6 bases). The CDR3 has 13 amino acids. Trimming removed 6 bases at V and 4 bases at J, with 12 bases between. Germline lookup yields CDR1 LNHDA and CDR2 SQIVND (reference sequence). The CDR3 DNA is TGTGCCAGTAGCAAAGGGACAATCACTGAAGCTTTCTTT. Encoded protein: CASSKGTITEAFF.

The CDR3 here is CASSYGGTVTNSPLHF. CDR3 bases: TGTGCCAGCAGTTACGGGGGGACAGTTACGAATTCACCCCTCCACTTT. This rearrangement joins TRBV6-2 or TRBV6-3 to TRBJ1-6; 7 bases agree with TRBD1. Unmatched junction bases numbered 8, after V lost 2 bases and J lost 7 bases. The CDR3 runs to 16 residues. Germline assignment: CDR1 MNHEY and CDR2 SVGEGT.

This clone showed up just a few times. The gene calls are TRBV5-1 and TRBJ1-6, with a possible D match to TRBD1 (5 bases). CDR1 SGHRS and CDR2 YFSETQ come from the germline V gene. Trimming removed 0 bases from V and 9 bases from J, with 10 bases in between. The CDR3 runs 14 residues. CDR3 DNA: TGCGCCAGCAGCTTGGAAGGGGAGGGTTCACCCCTCCACTTT. Amino acids: CASSLEGEGSPLHF.

Here the CDR3 reads CASSMRGQGHQPQHF. The CDR3 DNA is TGTGCCAGTAGTATGAGGGGGCAGGGACATCAGCCCCAGCATTTT. The J gene is TRBJ1-5, the V gene TRBV19; 7 nucleotides agree with TRBD1. Losses at the gene ends were 3 bases for V and 5 bases for J; bases not matched to a gene: 7. The CDR3 length is 15 residues. Germline lookup yields CDR1 LNHDA and CDR2 SQIVND (reference sequence).

The V and J genes are TRBV19 and TRBJ1-6; no clear D gene. This CDR3 has 14 amino acids. Germline V gene lookup returns CDR1 LNHDA and CDR2 SQIVND (reference sequence). Deletions cut 5 bases from V and 9 bases from J, with 14 bases between. The CDR3 here is CASSPAAASSPLHF. The DNA of the CDR3 is TGTGCCAGTAGTCCCGCGGCGGCTTCTTCACCCCTCCACTTT.

V usage is TRBV6-5 and J usage is TRBJ1-5; the match to TRBD1 covers 8 bases. Germline-derived CDR1 and CDR2 are MNHEY and SVGAGI. The CDR3 totals 15 residues. V shed 2 bases, J shed 1 base, and the junction held 1 base outside the gene matches. The CDR3 here is CASSYTGGSNQPQHF. DNA for the CDR3: TGTGCCAGCAGTTACACAGGGGGGAGCAATCAGCCCCAGCATTTT.

The chain employs TRBV5-6 and TRBJ2-3, with D maybe TRBD2 (6 bases). The CDR3 runs to 12 residues. Trimming removed 1 base from V and 10 bases from J, with 10 bases in between. Germline V gives CDR1 SGHDT, CDR2 YYEEEE. CDR3: CASSLSGVSQYF. The CDR3 bases are TGTGCCAGCAGCTTGTCGGGAGTATCGCAGTATTTT.

V is TRBV2 and J is TRBJ1-3; D is ambiguous. Trimming pared 10 bases from V and 0 bases from J, leaving 10 bases between. Germline values: CDR1 SNHLY, CDR2 FYNNEI. CDR3 length: 13 residues. In nucleotides, the CDR3 is TGTGCCACCCGACGGGGCTCTGGAAACACCATATATTTT. Its protein product is CATRRGSGNTIYF.

This rearrangement joins TRBV2 to TRBJ1-5; a possible D gene is TRBD1 (5 bases). CDR3 size: 15 residues. V was cut by 4 bases and J by 0 bases, with 10 bases left in between. CDR1 and CDR2 (germline): SNHLY, FYNNEI. CDR3: CASSAGVNSNQPQHF. The DNA for the CDR3 is TGTGCCAGCAGTGCGGGGGTCAATAGCAATCAGCCCCAGCATTTT.

This chain connects TRBV25-1 to TRBJ1-3, with TRBD1 identical over 7 bases. The germline CDR1 and CDR2 sequences are MGHDK and SYGVNS. The CDR3 covers 16 residues. The V and J ends lost 6 bases and 2 bases, in that order; junction bases with no gene match: 10. CDR3 nucleotides: TGTGCCAGCAGCCCTAGTCGGGACAGCGCTGGAAACACCATATATTTT. Translation gives CASSPSRDSAGNTIYF.

This chain joins TRBV10-3 and TRBJ1-6, with a tentative D call TRBD1 (5 bases). From germline, CDR1 is ENHRY and CDR2 SYGVKD. The CDR3 loop spans 17 amino acids. V lost 2 bases and J 7 bases, leaving 18 bases between the germline ends. The CDR3 here is CAISEAKTGGFNSPLHF. Here the CDR3 DNA reads TGTGCCATCAGTGAGGCGAAAACGGGGGGGTTCAATTCACCCCTCCACTTT.

This chain links TRBV19 with TRBJ1-6, with D maybe TRBD1 (5 bases). Between the trimmed V and J ends, which lost 6 bases and 4 bases, there was a span of 10 bases. This CDR3 spans 14 amino acids. Germline V gene lookup returns CDR1 LNHDA and CDR2 SQIVND (reference sequence). DNA for the CDR3: TGTGCCAGTAGGTCGACAGCATATAATTCACCCCTCCACTTT. Translating gives CASRSTAYNSPLHF.

The gene calls are TRBV3-1 (or the pseudogene TRBV3-2) and TRBJ1-4, with a possible D match to TRBD1 (6 bases). Germline CDR1 is LGHDT and CDR2 is YNNKEL (reference sequence). There are 12 residues in the CDR3. The V and J ends lost 6 bases and 5 bases respectively, with 7 bases between them. CDR3 coding DNA: TGTGCCAGCAGGGACAGAAATGAAAAACTGTTTTTT. It encodes CASRDRNEKLFF.

V is TRBV19 and J is TRBJ1-1, with D unclear. The germline V and J ends were trimmed by 3 bases and 6 bases, with 14 bases remaining between them. The CDR3 runs 14 residues. Germline V gene sequence: CDR1 LNHDA, CDR2 SQIVND (reference sequence). CDR3 DNA sequence: TGTGCCAGTAGTATTTCGGAGGCGTTCGCTGAAGCTTTCTTT. This translates into CASSISEAFAEAFF. Full variable domain (outside the CDR3, taken from reference TRBV19 and TRBJ1-1): DGGITQSPKYLFRKEGQNVTLSCEQNLNHDAMYWYRQDPGQGLRLIYYSQIVNDFQKGDIAEGYSVSREKKESFPLTVTSAQKNPTAFYLCASSISEAFAEAFFGQGTRLTVV.